One sample yielded the 9 T cell receptor beta chains listed below, sequenced in a study of blood T cells in healthy people across ages. Together with a sample-barcoded 5' primer, a J-beta primer mix was included in a second PCR lasting about 6 to 12 cycles. TCRdb independently ran MiXCR on the 5' RACE reads; one entry per CDR3 protein. The data contain about 1.7 million distinct CDR3 sequences, about 28% of them singletons. Sample: blood. The receptors here all came from a young woman in good health.

The J gene is TRBJ1-1, the V gene TRBV29-1, with D possibly matching TRBD1 (5 bases). The germline V and J ends were trimmed by 5 bases and 3 bases, with 10 bases remaining between them. Germline CDR1 and CDR2: SQVTM and ANQGSEA. This CDR3 is built from 12 residues. CDR3 protein: CSVYDRYTEAFF. CDR3 DNA sequence: TGCAGCGTTTATGACAGATACACTGAAGCTTTCTTT.

The chain carries TRBV20-1 and TRBJ2-3; a weak D match, TRBD2 (6 bases). The CDR3 is 11 amino acids. Deletions cut 7 bases from V and 4 bases from J, with 9 bases between. Germline CDR1 reads DFQATT; CDR2 reads SNEGSKA (reference sequence). Here the CDR3 DNA reads TGCAGTGTAGGGGAGGCAGATACGCAGTATTTT. Protein sequence: CSVGEADTQYF.

This clonotype turned up a few times. The V gene is TRBV12-3 or TRBV12-4, the J gene TRBJ2-1; D assignment may be TRBD1 or TRBD2 (5 bases each). The ends were cut back, 5 bases at V and 8 bases at J, with 16 bases in the middle. The CDR3 has 14 residues. The CDR3 spells CASSTPWGSDEQFF. The CDR3 DNA is TGTGCCAGCAGTACCCCCTGGGGGAGCGATGAGCAGTTCTTC.

This clonotype appeared a few times. The genes are TRBV7-2 and TRBJ2-2; TRBD1 matches at 8 bases. With V trimmed by 6 bases and J by 5 bases, 5 bases remained unmatched. The CDR3 length is 14 residues. CDR1 is SGHTA, CDR2 FQGNSA, per germline. CDR3 region: CASSNTGGTGELFF. CDR3 DNA sequence: TGTGCCAGCAGTAATACAGGGGGGACCGGGGAGCTGTTTTTT. Combining the CDR3 with reference TRBV7-2 and TRBJ2-2 gives the whole variable domain GAGVSQSPSNKVTEKGKDVELRCDPISGHTALYWYRQSLGQGLEFLIYFQGNSAPDKSGLPSDRFSAERTGGSVSTLTIQRTQQEDSAVYLCASSNTGGTGELFFGEGSRLTVL.

The CDR3 protein is CASSRSTGTSNQPQHF. The DNA for the CDR3 is TGTGCCAGTAGTAGATCGACGGGAACTAGCAATCAGCCCCAGCATTTT. V and J are TRBV19 and TRBJ1-5; D gene unclear. The V gene's germline CDR1 is LNHDA and CDR2 SQIVND (reference sequence). The ends were cut back, 4 bases at V and 0 bases at J, with 13 bases in the middle. The CDR3 is 16 residues long.

This clonotype was observed many times. This chain connects TRBV6-5 to TRBJ2-7; weak D call: TRBD1 (5 bases). V was shortened by 2 bases and J by 0 bases, with 11 bases between the two germline ends. CDR1 is MNHEY and CDR2 is SVGAGI in the germline V gene. This CDR3 region has 15 residues. CDR3 DNA: TGTGCCAGCAGTTACGCCGACAGCTCCTCCTACGAGCAGTACTTC. Translated: CASSYADSSSYEQYF.

The rearrangement uses TRBV7-2 and TRBJ2-7; 7 bases align to TRBD1. This CDR3 region has 16 residues. V shed 5 bases and J 0 bases; nucleotides not matched to a gene: 10. Germline V CDR1 and CDR2: SGHTA, FQGNSA. This chain's CDR3 is CASSPQRGRLSYEQYF. The CDR3 bases are TGTGCCAGCAGCCCCCAGAGGGGGCGACTCTCCTACGAGCAGTACTTC.

This clonotype was detected many times. The chain is built from TRBV24-1 and TRBJ2-1; possibly TRBD2 for D (5 bases). Germline CDR1 is KGHDR and CDR2 is SFDVKD. The CDR3 extends over 14 amino acids. Trimming pared 10 bases from V and 0 bases from J, leaving 12 bases between. Here the CDR3 DNA reads TGTGCCACGTCTTCTCGGGGCTCCTACAATGAGCAGTTCTTC. It specifies CATSSRGSYNEQFF.

The chain has TRBV6-6 and TRBJ2-1, with unresolved D. Deletions cut 0 bases from V and 7 bases from J, with 7 bases between. Germline V gene data show CDR1 as MNHNY and CDR2 as SVGAGI (reference sequence). The CDR3 spans 13 residues. The CDR3 DNA is TGTGCCAGCAGTTACTCTATGGGGAATGAGCAGTTCTTC. Translation: CASSYSMGNEQFF.